This TCR beta chain was retrieved from a study of cytomegalovirus exposure and HLA in healthy donors. There are 14 residues in the CDR3. From germline, CDR1 is LGHNA and CDR2 YNFKEQ. V was clipped by 4 bases and J by 4 bases; unmatched bases: 7. The repertoire was sequenced with immunoSEQ multiplex PCR; TCRdb's copy has only in-frame clones and lacks some. The data show more than 200,000 clones, approximately 84% seen once. The receptor's source is a man younger than 35 in good health and CMV-seropositive. The rearrangement links TRBV4-2 to TRBJ2-7; TRBD2 aligns across 7 bases. Input material: PBMCs. CDR3 sequence (DNA): TGTGCCAGCAGCCCGGGCGGGAGTATATACGAGCAGTACTTC. This encodes CASSPGGSIYEQYF.